This entry describes one TCR beta chain. Its specific antigen is unknown. Base qualities are missing; no much larger clone stands one base away. The data stem from a study of blood T cell repertoires in COVID-19 (dated by TCRdb to the early 2020s). In the study overall: Samples from collaborators originated in the United States, Italy and Spain and spanned both the acute and convalescent phases of COVID-19. The material from the prospective study consisted of cDNA or gDNA derived from T cells, B-cell-depleted T cells, or PBMCs. Deeply sampled blood TCRbeta repertoires from subjects exposed to, actively infected with, or recovered from COVID-19 were included in the dataset. The repertoires were released in a freely available public database meant as a resource for research on the immune response to SARS-CoV-2. The samples were drawn from the first 160 participants of the ongoing ImmuneRACE study and from 950 to 1,500 subjects provided by 6 global collaborators. Sample metadata almost always included a de-identified subject ID, COVID-19 status, age in years and sex. Where available, HLA class I and class II types were taken from metadata supplied by the sample provider and were not determined by assay-based typing. On the study overall, not on this receptor specifically: The quantity of clinical and demographic metadata differed by source and by participant and was supplied without curation.

Whole blood was collected in K2EDTA tubes by collaborating institutions according to the institutions' own protocols. For TCRbeta analysis, collaborators shipped samples in one of three forms: frozen whole blood, isolated PBMCs, or DNA extracted from either of those sample types. TCRbeta CDR3 regions were amplified from genomic DNA by means of the immunoSEQ Assay, a bias-controlled multiplex PCR. From the authors' description of their analysis: Within the assay, amplification of reference gene primers was used to estimate how many nucleated cells each sample contained. To quantify the absolute abundance of each unique TCRbeta CDR3 rearrangement, sequence reads were collapsed and filtered. For each sample, productive Simpson clonality was calculated as the square root of Simpson's diversity index over productive rearrangements. This is the immuneACCESS table as TCRdb keeps it, with only in-frame sequences that have V and J called. A part of the clones is gone; compared with another copy, unresolved V genes explain less than half, and the rest is unexplained. V and J calls plus clone size are reproduced from that table; the DNA served to infer D and trimming. Recorded for this sample are some 30,000 clones; roughly 86% of them occurred a single time. In total, the top ten clones hold approximately 12% of the sample.

The clonotype comes from a human donor in a cohort sampled during active COVID-19. The donor label of this sample is uncertain. Sequencing used peripheral blood.

The DNA reads as follows: TGTGCCAGTAGCTCAGGGGGTATCGCCTACGAGCAGTACTTC. Its coded protein is CASSSGGIAYEQYF. The rearrangement joined TRBV19 to TRBJ2-7, and 7 junctional nucleotides match TRBD1. In the germline V gene (reference sequence), CDR1 corresponds to LNHDA and CDR2 to SQIVND. V is trimmed back by 6 bases and J by 2 bases, and the junction contains 7 bases that no gene match accounts for. Counted from cysteine to phenylalanine, this CDR3 has 14 amino acids. Only the CDR3 part of the read is kept: 42 bases, read in frame from the first base.